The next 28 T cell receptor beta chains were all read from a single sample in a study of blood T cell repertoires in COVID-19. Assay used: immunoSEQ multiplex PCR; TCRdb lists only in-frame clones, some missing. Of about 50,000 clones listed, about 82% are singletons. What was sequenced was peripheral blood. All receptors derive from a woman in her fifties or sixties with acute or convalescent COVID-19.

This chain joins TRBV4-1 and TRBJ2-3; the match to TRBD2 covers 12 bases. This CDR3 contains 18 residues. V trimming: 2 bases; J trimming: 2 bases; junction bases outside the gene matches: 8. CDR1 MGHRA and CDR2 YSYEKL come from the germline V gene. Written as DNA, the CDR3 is TGCGCCAGCAGCCAAACTAGCGGGGGGACCCGCTCCACAGATACGCAGTATTTT. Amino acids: CASSQTSGGTRSTDTQYF.

CDR3 sequence reads: CASSLYRSPFSYTF. CDR3 sequence (DNA): TGTGCCAGCAGTTTATACAGGAGTCCTTTTAGCTACACCTTC. The rearrangement links TRBV2 to TRBJ1-2; a possible D gene is TRBD1 (5 bases). Trimming removed 5 bases from V and 9 bases from J, with 19 bases in between. CDR1 and CDR2 from the germline V gene are SNHLY and FYNNEI. The CDR3 has 14 residues.

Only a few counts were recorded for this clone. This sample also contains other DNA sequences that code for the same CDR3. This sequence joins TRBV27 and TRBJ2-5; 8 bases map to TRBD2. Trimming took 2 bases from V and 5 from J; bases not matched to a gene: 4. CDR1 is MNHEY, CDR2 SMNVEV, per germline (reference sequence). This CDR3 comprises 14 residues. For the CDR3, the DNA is TGTGCCAGCAGTTTACAGGCTAGCGGGGAGACCCAGTACTTC. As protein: CASSLQASGETQYF.

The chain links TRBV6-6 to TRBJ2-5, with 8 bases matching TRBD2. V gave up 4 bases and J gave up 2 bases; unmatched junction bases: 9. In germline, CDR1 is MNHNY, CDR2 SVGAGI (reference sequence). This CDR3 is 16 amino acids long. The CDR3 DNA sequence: TGTGCCAGCAGTTCTTTAGCGGGGACCGTTCAAGAGACCCAGTACTTC. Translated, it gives CASSSLAGTVQETQYF.

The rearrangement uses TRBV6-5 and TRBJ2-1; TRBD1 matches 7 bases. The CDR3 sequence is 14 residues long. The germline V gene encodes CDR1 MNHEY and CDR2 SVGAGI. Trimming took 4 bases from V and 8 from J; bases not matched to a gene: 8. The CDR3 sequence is CASSLRQGSYEQFF. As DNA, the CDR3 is TGTGCCAGCAGTTTACGACAGGGAAGTTATGAGCAGTTCTTC.

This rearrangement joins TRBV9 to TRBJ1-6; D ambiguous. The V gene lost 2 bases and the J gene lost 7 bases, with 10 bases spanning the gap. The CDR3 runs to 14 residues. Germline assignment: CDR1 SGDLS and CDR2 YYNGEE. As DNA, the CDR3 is TGTGCCAGCAGCGTTCAAACTCTCAATTCACCCCTCCACTTT. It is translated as CASSVQTLNSPLHF.

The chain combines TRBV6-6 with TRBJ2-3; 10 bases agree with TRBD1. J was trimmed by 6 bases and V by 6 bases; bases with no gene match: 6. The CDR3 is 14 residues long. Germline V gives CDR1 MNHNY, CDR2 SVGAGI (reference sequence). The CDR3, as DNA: TGTGCCAGCAGGACAGGGGGCGCGGCGGATACGCAGTATTTT. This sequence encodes CASRTGGAADTQYF.

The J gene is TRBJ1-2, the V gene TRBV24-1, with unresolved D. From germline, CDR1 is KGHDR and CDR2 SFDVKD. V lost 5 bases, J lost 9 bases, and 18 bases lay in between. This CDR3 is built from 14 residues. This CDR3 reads CATSGPPPFQCYTF. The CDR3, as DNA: TGTGCCACCAGTGGGCCACCACCCTTCCAGTGCTACACCTTC.

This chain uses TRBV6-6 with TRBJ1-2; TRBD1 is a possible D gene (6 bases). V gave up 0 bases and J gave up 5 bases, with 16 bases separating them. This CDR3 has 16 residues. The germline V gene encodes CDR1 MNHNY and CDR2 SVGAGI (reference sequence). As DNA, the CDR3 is TGTGCCAGCAGTTACTCGAAAAGGGACACGTCTTATGGCTACACCTTC. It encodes CASSYSKRDTSYGYTF.

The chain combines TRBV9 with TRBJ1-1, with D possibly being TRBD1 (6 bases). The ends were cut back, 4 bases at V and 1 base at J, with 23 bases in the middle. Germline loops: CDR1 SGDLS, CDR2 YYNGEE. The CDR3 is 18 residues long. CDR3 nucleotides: TGTGCCAGCAGCCCTATCGGGACAAGTACTTTTCCGAACACTGAAGCTTTCTTT. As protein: CASSPIGTSTFPNTEAFF.

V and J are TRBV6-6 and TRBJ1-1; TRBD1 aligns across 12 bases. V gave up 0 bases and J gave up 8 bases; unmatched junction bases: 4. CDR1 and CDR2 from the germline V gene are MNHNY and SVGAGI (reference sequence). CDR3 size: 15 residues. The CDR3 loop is CASSYSTGTGGEAFF. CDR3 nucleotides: TGTGCCAGCAGTTACTCTACGGGGACAGGGGGCGAAGCTTTCTTT.

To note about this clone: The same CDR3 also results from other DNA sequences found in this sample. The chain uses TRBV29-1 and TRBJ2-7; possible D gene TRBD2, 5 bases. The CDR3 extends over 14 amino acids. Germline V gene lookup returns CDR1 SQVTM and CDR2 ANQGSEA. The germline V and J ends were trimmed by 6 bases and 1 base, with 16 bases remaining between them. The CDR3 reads CSVFDRESSYEQYF. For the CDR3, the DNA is TGCAGCGTGTTCGATAGGGAGAGTTCCTACGAGCAGTACTTC.

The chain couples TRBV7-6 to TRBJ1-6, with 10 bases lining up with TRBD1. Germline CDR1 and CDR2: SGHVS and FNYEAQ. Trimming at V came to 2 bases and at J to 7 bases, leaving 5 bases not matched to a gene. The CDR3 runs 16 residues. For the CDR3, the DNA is TGTGCCAGCAGCTTAACCGGGACAGGGGTGAATTCACCCCTCCACTTT. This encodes CASSLTGTGVNSPLHF.

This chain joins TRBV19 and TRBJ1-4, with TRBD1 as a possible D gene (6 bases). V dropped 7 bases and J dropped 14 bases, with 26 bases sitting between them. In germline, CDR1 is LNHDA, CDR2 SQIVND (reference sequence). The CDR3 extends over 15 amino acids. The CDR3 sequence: CASTITSVAGAHLFF. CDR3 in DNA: TGTGCCAGTACCATTACCTCCGTCGCGGGGGCGCATCTGTTTTTT.

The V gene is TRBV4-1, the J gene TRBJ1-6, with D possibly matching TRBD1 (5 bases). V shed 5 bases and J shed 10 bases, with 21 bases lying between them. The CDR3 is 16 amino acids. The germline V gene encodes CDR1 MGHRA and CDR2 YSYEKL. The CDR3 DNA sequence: TGCGCCAGCAGCTCTTTGGACATCCTCCGCCAGTCACCCCTCCACTTT. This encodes CASSSLDILRQSPLHF.

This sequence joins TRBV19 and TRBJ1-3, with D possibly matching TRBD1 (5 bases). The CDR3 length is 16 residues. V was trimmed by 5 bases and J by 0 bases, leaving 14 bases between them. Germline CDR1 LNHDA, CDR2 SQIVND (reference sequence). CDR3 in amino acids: CASSSRVPLSGNTIYF. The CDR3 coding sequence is TGTGCCAGTAGTTCCAGGGTTCCTCTCTCTGGAAACACCATATATTTT.

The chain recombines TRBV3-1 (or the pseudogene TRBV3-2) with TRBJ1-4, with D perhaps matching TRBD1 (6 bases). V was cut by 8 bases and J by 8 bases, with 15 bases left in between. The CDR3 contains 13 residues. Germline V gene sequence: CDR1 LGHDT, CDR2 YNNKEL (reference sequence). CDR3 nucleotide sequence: TGTGCCAGCCAGGGGCTGGGCGGGGAAAAACTGTTTTTT. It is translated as CASQGLGGEKLFF.

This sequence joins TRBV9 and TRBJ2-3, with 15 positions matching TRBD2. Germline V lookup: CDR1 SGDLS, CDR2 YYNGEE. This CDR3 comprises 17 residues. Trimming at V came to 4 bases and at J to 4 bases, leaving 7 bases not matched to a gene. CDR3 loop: CASSSGTSGGFADTQYF. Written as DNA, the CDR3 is TGTGCCAGCAGCTCCGGGACTAGCGGGGGGTTCGCAGATACGCAGTATTTT. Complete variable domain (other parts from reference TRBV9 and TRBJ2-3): DSGVTQTPKHLITATGQRVTLRCSPRSGDLSVYWYQQSLDQGLQFLIQYYNGEERAKGNILERFSAQQFPDLHSELNLSSLELGDSALYFCASSSGTSGGFADTQYFGPGTRLTVL.

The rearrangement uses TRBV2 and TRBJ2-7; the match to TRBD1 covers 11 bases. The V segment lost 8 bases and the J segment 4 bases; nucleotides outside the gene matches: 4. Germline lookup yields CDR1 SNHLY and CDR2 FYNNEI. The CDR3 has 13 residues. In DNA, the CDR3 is TGTGCCAGCGGTCGGGACAGGGGGTACGAGCAGTACTTC. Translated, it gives CASGRDRGYEQYF.

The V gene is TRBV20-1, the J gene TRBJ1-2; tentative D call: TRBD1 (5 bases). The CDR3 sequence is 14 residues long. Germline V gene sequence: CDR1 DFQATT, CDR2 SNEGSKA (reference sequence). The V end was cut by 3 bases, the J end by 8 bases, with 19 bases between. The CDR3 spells CSASIFRDRKGYTF. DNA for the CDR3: TGCAGTGCTAGTATCTTCAGGGATCGTAAGGGCTACACCTTC.

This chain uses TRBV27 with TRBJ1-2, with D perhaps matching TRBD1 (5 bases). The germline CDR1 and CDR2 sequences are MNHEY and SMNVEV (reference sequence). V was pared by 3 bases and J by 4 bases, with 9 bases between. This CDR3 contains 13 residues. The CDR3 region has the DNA TGTGCCAGCAGTTTTCAGGGCGTCTATGGCTACACCTTC. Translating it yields CASSFQGVYGYTF.

CDR3 region: CASSLVGQGMGYTF. CDR3 sequence (DNA): TGCGCCAGCAGCTTGGTGGGGCAGGGTATGGGCTACACCTTC. The gene calls are TRBV5-1 and TRBJ1-2, with a tentative D call TRBD1 (5 bases). Germline V lookup: CDR1 SGHRS, CDR2 YFSETQ. Trimming removed 0 bases at V and 8 bases at J, with 14 bases between. This CDR3 is 14 amino acids long.

DNA of the CDR3: TGTGCCAGCAGCCCTATTAGGGTGGGCTCGGGGGAACGCGAGCAGTACTTC. It specifies CASSPIRVGSGEREQYF. The rearrangement joins TRBV5-6 to TRBJ2-7; D is possibly TRBD2 (6 bases). Trimming shortened V by 4 bases and J by 6 bases, and 26 bases separated the two germline ends. The germline CDR1 and CDR2 sequences are SGHDT and YYEEEE. The CDR3 sequence is 17 residues long.

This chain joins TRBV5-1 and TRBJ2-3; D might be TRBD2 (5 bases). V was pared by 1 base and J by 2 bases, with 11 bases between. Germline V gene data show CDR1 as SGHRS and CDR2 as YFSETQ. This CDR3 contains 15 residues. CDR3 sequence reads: CASSLIGENTDTQYF. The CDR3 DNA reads TGCGCCAGCAGCTTGATCGGGGAAAACACAGATACGCAGTATTTT.

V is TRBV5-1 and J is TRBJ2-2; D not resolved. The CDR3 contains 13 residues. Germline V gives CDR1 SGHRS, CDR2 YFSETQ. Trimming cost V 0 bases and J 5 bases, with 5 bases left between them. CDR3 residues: CASSLAYTGELFF. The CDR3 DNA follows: TGCGCCAGCAGCTTGGCTTATACCGGGGAGCTGTTTTTT.

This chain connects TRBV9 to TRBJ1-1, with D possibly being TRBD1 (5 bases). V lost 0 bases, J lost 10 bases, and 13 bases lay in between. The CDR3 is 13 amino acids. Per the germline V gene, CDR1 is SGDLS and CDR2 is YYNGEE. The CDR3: CASSVDAGQRAFF. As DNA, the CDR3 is TGTGCCAGCAGCGTAGATGCAGGGCAGCGAGCTTTCTTT.

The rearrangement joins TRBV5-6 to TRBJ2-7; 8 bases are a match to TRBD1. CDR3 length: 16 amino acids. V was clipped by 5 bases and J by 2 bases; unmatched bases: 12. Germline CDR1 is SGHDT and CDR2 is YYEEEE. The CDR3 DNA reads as TGTGCCAGCAGGCGCTTCCAGGGGGCCAATACCTACGAGCAGTACTTC. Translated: CASRRFQGANTYEQYF.

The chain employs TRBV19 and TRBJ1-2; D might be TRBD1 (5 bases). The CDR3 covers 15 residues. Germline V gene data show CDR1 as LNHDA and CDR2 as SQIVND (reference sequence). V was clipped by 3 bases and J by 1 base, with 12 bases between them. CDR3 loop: CASSIAQGGNYGYTF. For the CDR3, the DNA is TGTGCCAGTAGTATTGCCCAGGGAGGTAACTATGGCTACACCTTC.